Below, 12 T cell receptor beta chains from the same sample are listed, as sequenced in a study of Tregs in tolerant kidney transplant recipients. Some clones are missing from TCRdb's copy, which holds only in-frame ones; the method was immunoSEQ multiplex PCR. This sample contains tens of thousands of clones. The specimen comprised CD4+ T cells from blood, sampled before the transplant. The receptors here all came from a human donor who received a combined kidney and bone marrow transplant.

This chain's CDR3 is CASSPPGTSFDEQFF. The DNA read from the CDR3 is TGTGCCAGCTCACCTCCCGGGACTAGCTTCGATGAG. The chain has TRBV18 and TRBJ2-1; 9 bases match TRBD2. The sequenced fragment ends 3 residues before the CDR3 boundary, so the rest is inferred from the germline J gene. The germline V gene encodes CDR1 KGHSH and CDR2 LQKENI. The CDR3 consists of 15 residues. With V trimmed by 3 bases and J by 8 bases, 8 bases remained unmatched.

Concerning this clone: The read finishes 3 residues shy of the CDR3 end, and the germline J gene is used to complete it. This rearrangement joins TRBV7-2 to TRBJ2-3, with no clear D. The V end was cut by 6 bases, the J end by 0 bases, with 7 bases between. The CDR3 loop spans 13 amino acids. Per germline, CDR1 SGHTA and CDR2 FQGNSA. The CDR3 bases that were read are TGTGCCAGCAGGACTGTTAGCACAGATACG. It codes for CASRTVSTDT. The whole CDR3 sequence reads CASRTVSTDTQYF. Filled out from reference TRBV7-2 and TRBJ2-3, the complete variable domain reads GAGVSQSPSNKVTEKGKDVELRCDPISGHTALYWYRQSLGQGLEFLIYFQGNSAPDKSGLPSDRFSAERTGGSVSTLTIQRTQQEDSAVYLCASRTVSTDTQYFGPGTRLTVL.

Concerning this clone: The sequenced fragment ends 3 residues before the CDR3 boundary, so the rest is inferred from the germline J gene. This chain uses TRBV19 with TRBJ1-1, with D hard to call. Germline V gene lookup returns CDR1 LNHDA and CDR2 SQIVND (reference sequence). This CDR3 region has 13 residues. The CDR3 region is CASIKTGVGEAFF. CDR3 DNA (partial): TGTGCCAGTATCAAAACCGGGGTTGGCGAA.

About this clone: The sequenced fragment ends 3 residues before the CDR3 boundary, so the rest is inferred from the germline J gene. The rearrangement links TRBV19 to TRBJ2-7; D may be TRBD2 (6 bases). V dropped 4 bases and J dropped 0 bases, with 10 bases sitting between them. The CDR3 spans 14 residues. Germline CDR1 LNHDA, CDR2 SQIVND (reference sequence). CDR3 DNA (partial): TGTGCCAGTAGTAGCTCCGGGGGCTCCTACGAG. Protein product: CASSSSGGSYE. The full CDR3 is CASSSSGGSYEQYF.

To note about this clone: The CDR3 extends 3 residues past the end of the read, so its final part is completed from the germline J gene. The chain employs TRBV20-1 and TRBJ2-5; TRBD1 aligns across 7 bases. This CDR3 has 15 amino acids. The J segment lost 5 bases and the V segment lost 3 bases, leaving 12 bases of the junction unmatched. CDR1 DFQATT and CDR2 SNEGSKA come from the germline V gene (reference sequence). CDR3 loop: CSASSPGGYLETQYF. The sequenced CDR3 bases are TGCAGTGCTAGTTCGCCAGGGGGTTATTTGGAGACC.

About this clone itself: The CDR3 end is not reached by the read, which stops 3 residues before it; the germline J gene fills it in. The chain uses TRBV7-9 and TRBJ2-5, with 8 bases that match TRBD2. J was trimmed by 4 bases and V by 6 bases; bases with no gene match: 10. Germline lookup yields CDR1 SEHNR and CDR2 FQNEAQ (reference sequence). This CDR3 region has 15 residues. The CDR3 DNA, read in part, is TGTGCCAGCAGTCCTAGCGGGTGGAGGGGAGAGACC. As protein: CASSPSGWRGET. In full, the CDR3 is CASSPSGWRGETQYF.

Remarks on this clone: The read ends 3 residues before the CDR3 terminus; that terminus is restored from the germline J gene. V and J are TRBV10-3 and TRBJ2-2, with D perhaps TRBD1 (5 bases). The length of the CDR3 is 15 residues. CDR1 is ENHRY and CDR2 is SYGVKD in the germline V gene. V dropped 6 bases and J dropped 0 bases, with 11 bases sitting between them. CDR3 protein: CAIRGVNSNTGELFF. CDR3 DNA, as far as it was read: TGTGCCATCAGAGGGGTCAACTCGAACACCGGGGAG.

Of note for this clone: The read ends 3 residues shy of where the CDR3 ends; the end is completed using the germline J gene. The chain recombines TRBV30 with TRBJ1-1; D might be TRBD1 (5 bases). CDR3 length equals 14 residues. Looked up from germline, CDR1 is GTSNPN and CDR2 is SVGIG (reference sequence). The ends were cut back, 1 base at V and 0 bases at J, with 9 bases in the middle. This CDR3 reads CAWSGQTMNTEAFF. Partial CDR3 DNA: TGTGCCTGGAGTGGACAGACCATGAACACTGAA.

About this clone: The CDR3 extends 3 residues past the end of the read, so its final part is completed from the germline J gene. The chain carries TRBV19 and TRBJ1-1; D unclear. Trimming removed 3 bases from V and 1 base from J, with 6 bases in between. Germline lookup yields CDR1 LNHDA and CDR2 SQIVND (reference sequence). The CDR3 is made up of 13 amino acids. The CDR3 region is CASSMLANTEAFF. CDR3 DNA (partial): TGTGCCAGTAGTATGCTAGCGAACACTGAA. The full variable domain, in which reference TRBV19 and TRBJ1-1 provide the parts outside the CDR3, is DGGITQSPKYLFRKEGQNVTLSCEQNLNHDAMYWYRQDPGQGLRLIYYSQIVNDFQKGDIAEGYSVSREKKESFPLTVTSAQKNPTAFYLCASSMLANTEAFFGQGTRLTVV.

As regards this clone: The read ends 3 residues shy of where the CDR3 ends; the end is completed using the germline J gene. The chain is built from TRBV18 and TRBJ2-7; D remains ambiguous. The germline gives CDR1 KGHSH, CDR2 LQKENI. This CDR3 comprises 12 residues. Trimming removed 6 bases from V and 5 bases from J, with 11 bases in between. CDR3 sequence: CASSLSRDEQYF. The covered CDR3 bases are TGTGCCAGCTCGCTCTCAAGGGACGAG.

To note about this clone: The CDR3 goes on 3 residues after the read ends, and that part is filled in from the germline J gene. V is TRBV10-1 and J is TRBJ2-2; D perhaps matches TRBD2 (5 bases). CDR3 size: 16 residues. The V end was cut by 4 bases, the J end by 0 bases, with 12 bases between. The germline V gene has CDR1 WNHNN and CDR2 SYGVQD (reference sequence). CDR3 loop: CASSVSGSSNTGELFF. Partial CDR3 DNA: TGCGCCAGCAGTGTCTCGGGGTCCTCGAACACCGGGGAG.

Notes on this clone: Read coverage stops 3 residues before the CDR3 terminus; the germline J gene supplies the remainder. V gene TRBV6-2 or TRBV6-3 combines with J gene TRBJ1-2; the match to TRBD1 covers 8 bases. This CDR3 region has 15 residues. The germline gives CDR1 MNHEY, CDR2 SVGEGT. With V trimmed by 6 bases and J by 4 bases, 10 bases remained unmatched. CDR3 DNA, as far as it was read: TGTGCCAGCAGCCGCGGCGACAGGGGAGCCTATGGC. Translated: CASSRGDRGAYG. The entire CDR3 sequence reads CASSRGDRGAYGYTF.